This is a list of T cell receptor beta chains from one sample in a study of technical replicates of blood from a few donors. The method was immunoSEQ multiplex PCR; TCRdb's version includes in-frame clones alone and lacks a portion of them. The table includes approximately 82,000 clones, 96% detected once. Input material: T cells isolated from PBMCs. The origin of the receptors is a human donor in good health. Both conserved end residues are part of each CDR3. Where a row states a size, it is once, few, many or the class of an expanded clone; other rows omit it.

V	J	size	CDR3
TRBV6-5	TRBJ2-3	once	CASSYISGSDTQYF
TRBV5-4	TRBJ2-3	NA	CASSNRGLPTHTQYF
TRBV13	TRBJ2-1	few	CASQPTRVGGPLEQFF
TRBV19	TRBJ1-5	NA	CASTQGNEPQHF
TRBV5-6	TRBJ1-1	NA	CASSLYPAEAFF
TRBV6-5	TRBJ2-1	NA	CATRQLSGLYNEQFF
TRBV5-6	TRBJ1-3	once	CASRETGSAGNTIYF
TRBV4-1	TRBJ2-7	NA	CASTRGPGGSYEQYF
TRBV19	TRBJ1-1	once	CASSFPGQGELEAFF
TRBV2	TRBJ2-7	NA	CASIWGQSSYEQYF
TRBV10-3	TRBJ1-3	NA	CAIGGDLGNTIYF
TRBV19	TRBJ1-5	NA	CASSSSTGTGTNQPQHF
TRBV19	TRBJ2-1	NA	CASSRTSGSYNEQFF
TRBV7-6	TRBJ2-7	NA	CASSAEPEASYEQYF
TRBV9	TRBJ1-1	few	CASSVAHRGTEAFF
TRBV5-1	TRBJ2-1	NA	CASSMTSGSNEQFF
TRBV6-5	TRBJ1-1	NA	CASSLRGTEAFF
TRBV27	TRBJ1-2	NA	CASSLDGAGGSGYTF
TRBV7-6	TRBJ2-1	NA	CASSLVTGDSYNEQFF
TRBV11-2	TRBJ2-1	NA	CASSLSTSYNEQFF
TRBV18	TRBJ1-3	NA	CASSPLKTGGNTIYF
TRBV11-2	TRBJ2-3	NA	CASSWPFAGARTDTQYF
TRBV7-9	TRBJ2-1	NA	CASSSTPGLAGSEQFF
TRBV11-2	TRBJ2-1	NA	CASSLVAFNEQFF
TRBV2	TRBJ2-5	once	CAAGVETQYF
TRBV10-3	TRBJ2-1	NA	CATLLAGGPDEQFF
TRBV29-1	TRBJ2-1	NA	CSVPGQGNFEQFF
TRBV30	TRBJ2-7	NA	CAWSIKYEQYF
TRBV10-3	TRBJ2-5	NA	CAISVTVQETQYF
TRBV28	TRBJ2-2	NA	CATTRPGTSNTGELFF
TRBV5-6	TRBJ1-2	NA	CASSLIAGQGNYGYTF
TRBV5-1	TRBJ2-7	NA	CASSFLDYTPYEQYF
TRBV7-2	TRBJ1-2	NA	CASSLDTGRANYGYTF
TRBV11-3	TRBJ1-1	NA	CASSSYLDTEAFF
TRBV2	TRBJ2-4	NA	CASSGLGQGQNIQYF
TRBV30	TRBJ2-3	NA	CAWSVPLAGGSTDTQYF
TRBV28	TRBJ2-1	once	CASRGLAPVQSSYNEQFF